A single TCR beta chain is shown here with its context. The entry originates in a study of blood T cell repertoires in COVID-19. Source study methods: Using reference gene primer amplification, nucleated cell counts were estimated. Clones were sequenced by immunoSEQ multiplex PCR, and TCRdb holds only the in-frame ones, with some missing. The V and J calls and clone size come from that table; D and trimming were worked out from the DNA. The sample lists about 100,000 clones, approximately 86% occurring once. Source material: peripheral blood. The receptor was derived from a man aged 50 or older with active or convalescent COVID-19.

The CDR3 loop is CATSRDLEQEQFF. The CDR3 DNA follows: TGTGCCACCAGCAGAGATCTAGAACAAGAACAGTTCTTC. This sequence joins TRBV15 and TRBJ2-1; D remains ambiguous. Trimming removed 0 bases at V and 13 bases at J, with 13 bases between. The V gene's germline CDR1 is LNHNV and CDR2 YYDKDF (reference sequence). The length of the CDR3 is 13 residues.